This TCR beta chain was retrieved from a study of T cells in Graves' hyperthyroidism and ophthalmopathy. Turning to the study itself: Peripheral blood was taken when the disease was first diagnosed, before any treatment began.

Amplification of TCR beta CDR3 regions was performed using RNA transcripts as template. First-round RT-PCR of the TCR CDR3 relied on the HTBI primer set. TCRdb processed the multiplex PCR reads anew with MiXCR; each CDR3 protein has one entry. The top ten clones hold over 15% of a sample with 400,000 to 500,000 distinct CDR3 sequences, around an eighth of them seen once. Germline V gene lookup returns CDR1 SNHLY and CDR2 FYNNEI. V dropped 4 bases and J dropped 10 bases, with 10 bases sitting between them. There are 11 residues in the CDR3. Regarding the study as a whole: By a 13 V-J model, ophthalmopathy was set apart from stable hyperthyroidism.

This clonotype has ten or more counts. No antigen is known for it. The clonotype comes from a young woman with Graves' hyperthyroidism. The chain links TRBV2 to TRBJ1-1; D may be TRBD1 (6 bases). The sequencing sample was made of blood. CDR3 amino acids: CASSGGGAAFF. Here the CDR3 DNA reads TGTGCCAGCAGTGGAGGGGGGGCAGCTTTCTTT. Complete variable domain (other parts from reference TRBV2 and TRBJ1-1): EPEVTQTPSHQVTQMGQEVILRCVPISNHLYFYWYRQILGQKVEFLVSFYNNEISEKSEIFDDQFSVERPDGSNFTLKIRSTKLEDSAMYFCASSGGGAAFFGQGTRLTVV.